This record concerns one T cell receptor beta chain sequence. This clonotype occurred a few times. This clone's antigen is unknown. No much larger clone is present one base from it, and per-base qualities are unavailable. The record originates from a study of CD8 T cells in ankylosing spondylitis (dated by TCRdb to about 2017). Broadly, across the study: The study profiled T cell receptor beta repertoires in healthy donors and ankylosing spondylitis patients to find disease-linked TCR variants. The full study cohort was made up of over 20 ankylosing spondylitis patients and about a hundred healthy donors. Peripheral blood was sampled, and synovial fluid was additionally collected from ankylosing spondylitis patients. Broader findings and caveats from the paper: A TCR beta motif made up of several highly homologous amino acid variants appeared to be characteristic of blood from ankylosing spondylitis patients. In peripheral blood, the disease-linked clones were found at relatively low frequencies and had a CD8+ phenotype. According to the report, matched synovial fluid samples from ankylosing spondylitis patients were significantly enriched for the disease-linked clones. Some motif variants had previously been reported in the synovial fluid and blood of reactive arthritis patients, which suggests shared mechanisms of disease initiation.

The data were produced on an Illumina HiSeq 2500. Quantitative 5'-RACE with molecular barcodes was the method used to prepare the TCR beta libraries. In the paper's pipeline: A new computational method, built on a probabilistic model of VDJ rearrangement, was used to identify disease-linked TCR variants. The public reads were quality trimmed at Q25 with fastp and then assembled into clones with MiXCR by TCRdb, keeping productive beta chains. Each CDR3 protein appears once, grouped with its most common genes and DNA. The V and J calls follow TCRdb's processing rather than the paper's. Within this sample are 300,000 to 400,000 distinct CDR3 sequences, with more than 9% of them counted one time only. The ten largest clones capture roughly 9.1% of the sample. Specimen: blood, either unsorted or a sorted T cell fraction (not recorded which). The clonotype originates from a female donor with ankylosing spondylitis or in good health (not recorded which).

In nucleotide form, the sequence is TGCGCCAGCAGCTCGGACAGGGGACGGAGTGAAAAACTGTTTTTT. It specifies CASSSDRGRSEKLFF. The chain links TRBV5-1 with TRBJ1-4; 9 of the junction bases match TRBD1. The junction shows trimming of 3 bases on V and 7 bases on J, and the gene matches do not reach 7 bases of it. The CDR3 measures 15 amino acids from cysteine to phenylalanine. Only CDR3 DNA remains: 45 bases, in frame from the first base. The germline V gene gives CDR1 as SGHRS and CDR2 as YFSETQ.